This TCR beta chain was sequenced during a study of cytomegalovirus exposure and HLA in healthy donors. Study-wide points: Listed as cytomegalovirus-associated were 150 or so TCR beta chains. Subsequent analysis revealed that first-cohort TCR clusters tended to co-occur in the 120 validation repertoires.

Concerning this clone: The antigen is unknown.

Assay used: immunoSEQ multiplex PCR; TCRdb lists only in-frame clones, some missing. In the table there are roughly 250,000 clones, approximately 87% of which are singletons. J lost 7 bases, V lost 3 bases, and 7 bases had no gene match. The CDR3 is made up of 15 amino acids. Germline V gene sequence: CDR1 KGHSH, CDR2 LQKENI. The donors were members of the roughly 130-subject validation cohort (separate from the approximately 670-subject first cohort). The specimen sequenced was PBMCs. The source is a man aged 18 to 35 in good health and CMV-seronegative. The chain carries TRBV18 and TRBJ2-7; 12 bases align to TRBD1. CDR3 sequence reads: CASSPAGQGAGEQYF. CDR3 in DNA: TGTGCCAGCTCACCGGCGGGACAGGGGGCTGGGGAGCAGTACTTC.